Sequencing of this T cell receptor (beta chain) was carried out in a study of OX40 agonist ivuxolimab in advanced cancers. General study results and limits: CD4+ and CD8+ blood T cells expanded clonally by week 6 at 0.1 to 3.0 mg/kg.

Repertoires were generated with immunoSEQ multiplex PCR, while TCRdb's copy carries only in-frame clones and drops some. The data hold 50,000 to 65,000 clones, with about nine tenths observed a single time. CDR1 and CDR2 from the germline V gene are SGHVS and FQNEAQ. The CDR3 sequence is 15 residues long. The V segment lost 2 bases and the J segment 7 bases; nucleotides outside the gene matches: 9. On this clone itself: Its antigen is unknown.

No patient had autoimmune disease or received systemic immunosuppression. This material consisted of CD4+ or CD8+ T cells sorted from blood, taken in a trial of the OX40 agonist ivuxolimab. This sequence originates from an adult with an advanced solid tumor such as melanoma, head and neck, liver or kidney cancer. The chain carries TRBV7-8 and TRBJ1-1, with 8 bases that match TRBD1. This CDR3 reads CASSLRGAGGVEAFF. CDR3 nucleotides: TGTGCCAGCAGCTTACGGGGAGCAGGGGGCGTTGAAGCTTTCTTT.